The 30 T cell receptor beta chains in this list originate from one sample, sequenced in a study of T cell changes during pregnancy in multiple sclerosis. Sequenced by immunoSEQ multiplex PCR; TCRdb stores in-frame clones only, minus some. Of about 83,000 clones in the sample, 90% to 95% were seen once. Material: peripheral blood, obtained in the second trimester of pregnancy. The receptors were sampled from a female donor with multiple sclerosis, enrolled in a pregnancy study.

The J gene is TRBJ1-2, the V gene TRBV7-6; D uncertain. The V end was cut by 5 bases, the J end by 2 bases, with 15 bases between. The germline V gene has CDR1 SGHVS and CDR2 FNYEAQ. The CDR3 runs 15 residues. CDR3 DNA sequence: TGTGCCAGCAGCCCCCAAACGGGGAAGAACTATGGCTACACCTTC. Amino acids: CASSPQTGKNYGYTF.

This clone was detected only once. J is TRBJ2-7 and V is TRBV5-1; the match to TRBD2 covers 13 bases. Germline CDR1 reads SGHRS; CDR2 reads YFSETQ. J lost 5 bases, V lost 4 bases, and 12 bases had no gene match. The CDR3 covers 17 residues. CDR3 amino acids: CASSRGAGTSGTHEQYF. The CDR3 DNA reads as TGCGCCAGCAGCCGGGGGGCCGGGACTAGCGGGACTCACGAGCAGTACTTC. The complete variable domain, with remaining parts taken from reference TRBV5-1 and TRBJ2-7, reads KAGVTQTPRYLIKTRGQQVTLSCSPISGHRSVSWYQQTPGQGLQFLFEYFSETQRNKGNFPGRFSGRQFSNSRSEMNVSTLELGDSALYLCASSRGAGTSGTHEQYFGPGTRLTVT.

This chain joins TRBV4-1 and TRBJ2-7; weak D call: TRBD2 (6 bases). Germline loops: CDR1 MGHRA, CDR2 YSYEKL. V was trimmed by 1 base and J by 7 bases, leaving 14 bases between them. CDR3 length equals 14 residues. CDR3: CASSQADRAGEQYF. CDR3 bases: TGCGCCAGCAGCCAAGCTGATAGGGCGGGAGAGCAGTACTTC.

V usage is TRBV5-6 and J usage is TRBJ1-5, with a possible D match to TRBD1 (6 bases). V dropped 6 bases and J dropped 1 base, with 14 bases sitting between them. CDR1 is SGHDT and CDR2 is YYEEEE in the germline V gene. The CDR3 consists of 15 residues. The CDR3 is CASTRQDLSNQPQHF. Here the CDR3 DNA reads TGTGCCAGCACCAGACAGGACTTGAGCAATCAGCCCCAGCATTTT.

About this clone itself: The junction does not match germline at one end; this may be a read error. The chain has TRBV5-1 and TRBJ2-1; D gene uncertain. The CDR3 extends over 12 amino acids. From germline, CDR1 is SGHRS and CDR2 YFSETQ. The CDR3 here is CASSLVYYEQFF. CDR3 sequence (DNA): TGCGCCAGCAGCTTGGTCTACTATGAGCAGTTCTTC.

This chain links TRBV5-1 with TRBJ2-3; D is possibly TRBD2 (5 bases). The CDR3 is 13 residues long. Trimming took off 0 bases at V and 7 bases at J, with 9 bases between the two ends. CDR1 is SGHRS and CDR2 is YFSETQ in the germline V gene. The CDR3 DNA follows: TGCGCCAGCAGCTTGGGACTAATTAATACGCAGTATTTT. The encoded protein is CASSLGLINTQYF.

V is TRBV2 and J is TRBJ2-7, with D unresolved. The CDR3 spans 12 residues. Per germline, CDR1 SNHLY and CDR2 FYNNEI. The germline V and J ends were trimmed by 7 bases and 7 bases, with 14 bases remaining between them. This CDR3 is CASNSGSGEQYF. CDR3 DNA sequence: TGTGCCAGCAATAGTGGTTCCGGGGAGCAGTACTTC.

In this sample, this clone turned up once. Germline is not matched at one junction end, which may reflect a read error. The rearrangement uses TRBV6-5 and TRBJ1-2, with 8 bases that match TRBD1. The germline CDR1 and CDR2 sequences are MNHEY and SVGAGI. The CDR3 has 14 residues. The CDR3 bases are TGTGCCAGCAGTGGGGACAGGCCGAGACATGGCCACACCTTC. It is translated as CASSGDRPRHGHTF.

This sequence joins TRBV13 and TRBJ2-7; no clear D gene. Germline CDR1 and CDR2: PRHDT and FYEKMQ (reference sequence). The V end was cut by 3 bases, the J end by 0 bases, with 6 bases between. The CDR3 extends over 13 amino acids. CDR3: CASSFTVSYEQYF. The CDR3, as DNA: TGTGCCAGCAGCTTCACAGTCTCCTACGAGCAGTACTTC. The variable domain in full, completed from reference TRBV13 and TRBJ2-7, reads AAGVIQSPRHLIKEKRETATLKCYPIPRHDTVYWYQQGPGQDPQFLISFYEKMQSDKGSIPDRFSAQQFSDYHSELNMSSLELGDSALYFCASSFTVSYEQYFGPGTRLTVT.

V and J are TRBV28 and TRBJ1-4, with TRBD1 matching 7 bases. The V and J ends lost 5 bases and 7 bases, in that order; junction bases with no gene match: 7. Germline CDR1 reads MDHEN; CDR2 reads SYDVKM. The CDR3 covers 14 residues. The CDR3: CASSTDRVGEKLFF. CDR3 nucleotides: TGTGCCAGCAGTACCGACAGGGTCGGTGAAAAACTGTTTTTT.

The V call is TRBV20-1, the J call TRBJ1-1; D remains ambiguous. Trimming stripped 6 bases from V and 10 bases from J, with 12 bases between. This CDR3 contains 10 residues. CDR1 is DFQATT, CDR2 SNEGSKA, per germline (reference sequence). The DNA of the CDR3 is TGCAGTGCCAAGTCTGCGGGAGCTTTCTTT. Translating it yields CSAKSAGAFF.

This clone was detected only once. The gene calls are TRBV19 and TRBJ2-2; TRBD1 matches at 9 bases. In germline, CDR1 is LNHDA, CDR2 SQIVND (reference sequence). This CDR3 region has 16 residues. Losses at the gene ends were 8 bases for V and 6 bases for J; bases not matched to a gene: 13. DNA of the CDR3: TGTGCCAGTCAGAAACAGGGGGCGTCGGGCTCCGGGGAGCTGTTTTTT. Amino acid sequence: CASQKQGASGSGELFF.

This clone was observed a few times. CDR3 in amino acids: CASSLDGGNTEAFF. Here the CDR3 DNA reads TGTGCCAGCAGTTTGGATGGCGGGAACACTGAAGCTTTCTTT. The V and J genes are TRBV2 and TRBJ1-1; the D is unclear. Looked up from germline, CDR1 is SNHLY and CDR2 is FYNNEI. The CDR3 is 14 residues long. Trimming shortened V by 5 bases and J by 1 base, and 11 bases separated the two germline ends.

The chain joins TRBV4-1 to TRBJ2-7, with D perhaps matching TRBD1 (5 bases). Trimming removed 0 bases from V and 0 bases from J, with 18 bases in between. The CDR3 sequence is 18 residues long. Germline V CDR1 and CDR2: MGHRA, YSYEKL. The CDR3 nucleotides read TGCGCCAGCAGCCAAGAGAGGTTTGGGCAGGGCCCCTCCTACGAGCAGTACTTC. It encodes CASSQERFGQGPSYEQYF.

V and J are TRBV13 and TRBJ2-4; TRBD1 matches 8 bases. V lost 4 bases, J lost 3 bases, and 8 bases stayed unmatched. The V gene's germline CDR1 is PRHDT and CDR2 FYEKMQ (reference sequence). This CDR3 is built from 16 residues. For the CDR3, the DNA is TGTGCCAGCAGCTCCCCAGGGGGCGCGGGCAAAAACATTCAGTACTTC. Protein sequence: CASSSPGGAGKNIQYF.

The V and J genes are TRBV28 and TRBJ1-5, with D unresolved. Germline CDR1 reads MDHEN; CDR2 reads SYDVKM. The CDR3 covers 13 residues. V shed 8 bases and J shed 2 bases, with 10 bases lying between them. CDR3: CASLTRGNQPQHF. CDR3 bases: TGTGCCAGCCTAACGAGGGGCAATCAGCCCCAGCATTTT.

The gene calls are TRBV19 and TRBJ2-7; 11 bases match TRBD1. CDR1 is LNHDA and CDR2 is SQIVND in the germline V gene (reference sequence). The trim removed 5 bases at V and 4 bases at J, leaving 4 bases unmatched. The CDR3 sequence is 14 residues long. The CDR3 DNA reads TGTGCCAGTAGTCCCGGGACAGGGGGGTACGAGCAGTACTTC. Amino acids: CASSPGTGGYEQYF.

The rearrangement joins TRBV19 to TRBJ1-2; D possibly corresponds to TRBD1 (6 bases). Germline V gene data show CDR1 as LNHDA and CDR2 as SQIVND (reference sequence). The ends were cut back, 6 bases at V and 3 bases at J, with 14 bases in the middle. This CDR3 is 14 amino acids long. CDR3 bases: TGTGCCAGTAGCCTCGGACAGTTCTACTATGGCTACACCTTC. Translated: CASSLGQFYYGYTF.

This rearrangement joins TRBV7-2 to TRBJ2-1; the match to TRBD2 covers 12 bases. CDR3 length: 17 amino acids. Germline trimming cut 1 base from V and 0 bases from J; bases unmatched to any gene: 1. The germline V gene encodes CDR1 SGHTA and CDR2 FQGNSA. CDR3 protein: CASSLVGLAGSYNEQFF. The CDR3 DNA is TGTGCCAGCAGCTTAGTGGGACTAGCGGGCTCCTACAATGAGCAGTTCTTC.

This clone has just one count. The chain combines TRBV11-2 with TRBJ1-2; 8 bases fit TRBD1. Germline V lookup: CDR1 SGHAT, CDR2 FQNNGV. The J segment lost 8 bases and the V segment lost 5 bases, leaving 4 bases of the junction unmatched. This CDR3 contains 12 residues. This chain's CDR3 is CASSPGTGGYTF. The DNA for the CDR3 is TGTGCCAGCAGCCCTGGGACAGGCGGCTACACCTTC.

For the CDR3, the DNA is TGTGCCAGCACCTCCCCGGGGACCCAGTACTTC. It yields the protein CASTSPGTQYF. The chain carries TRBV7-8 and TRBJ2-5; no clear D gene. CDR1 and CDR2 (germline): SGHVS, FQNEAQ. This CDR3 spans 11 amino acids. With 7 bases removed from V and 7 bases from J, the gap between germline ends came to 10 bases.

V is TRBV2 and J is TRBJ1-5, with 9 bases matching TRBD1. The CDR3 contains 14 residues. The J segment lost 6 bases and the V segment lost 1 base, leaving 1 base of the junction unmatched. CDR1 SNHLY and CDR2 FYNNEI come from the germline V gene. CDR3 in amino acids: CASSEGDRVQPQHF. CDR3 coding DNA: TGTGCCAGCAGTGAAGGGGACAGGGTTCAGCCCCAGCATTTT.

The rearrangement joins TRBV7-9 to TRBJ2-7; 7 bases map to TRBD2. Germline V gene lookup returns CDR1 SEHNR and CDR2 FQNEAQ (reference sequence). CDR3 length equals 15 residues. V was clipped by 4 bases and J by 5 bases; unmatched bases: 11. CDR3 DNA: TGTGCCAGCAGCTCCCTGGGAGGGCCAAGTGACGAGCAGTACTTC. Encoded protein: CASSSLGGPSDEQYF.

The rearrangement links TRBV6-5 to TRBJ2-7, with TRBD2 identical over 9 bases. The V gene's germline CDR1 is MNHEY and CDR2 SVGAGI. The CDR3 runs 15 residues. V dropped 6 bases and J dropped 0; count of bases not matched to a gene: 6. CDR3 DNA: TGTGCCAGCAGCCCCGCGGGGGGGAGCTCCTACGAGCAGTACTTC. The encoded protein is CASSPAGGSSYEQYF.

This clone was seen just once. In nucleotides, the CDR3 is TGTGCCAGCAGTGATGACAGGGGGAAAACCGGGGAGCTGTTTTTT. Encoded protein: CASSDDRGKTGELFF. This chain links TRBV2 with TRBJ2-2; 9 bases align to TRBD1. In germline, CDR1 is SNHLY, CDR2 FYNNEI. This CDR3 is 15 amino acids long. V was pared by 3 bases and J by 5 bases, with 4 bases of the junction left unmatched.

The chain links TRBV7-2 to TRBJ1-4; unclear D gene. V was trimmed by 10 bases and J by 7 bases, leaving 16 bases between them. The CDR3 totals 13 residues. CDR1 is SGHTA and CDR2 is FQGNSA in the germline V gene. The CDR3 sequence: CATSGRVGEKLFF. The CDR3 nucleotides are TGTGCCACTTCTGGCCGGGTGGGTGAAAAACTGTTTTTT.

The genes are TRBV6-1 and TRBJ2-3; 11 positions match TRBD1. V shed 4 bases, J shed 1 base, and the junction held 7 bases outside the gene matches. The CDR3 spans 17 residues. Germline CDR1 reads MNHNS; CDR2 reads SASEGT. As DNA, the CDR3 is TGTGCCAGCAGTGGGGACAGGGGGTCCCTAGGCACAGATACGCAGTATTTT. It yields the protein CASSGDRGSLGTDTQYF.

The V call is TRBV29-1, the J call TRBJ1-2; the match to TRBD1 covers 7 bases. CDR1 and CDR2 from the germline V gene are SQVTM and ANQGSEA. With 6 bases clipped from V and 2 bases from J, the junction kept 6 bases outside the gene matches. The CDR3 has 13 amino acids. In nucleotides, the CDR3 is TGCAGCGTGACCGGGGGACAGAACTATGGCTACACCTTC. It codes for CSVTGGQNYGYTF.

The rearrangement links TRBV6-1 to TRBJ2-2; a weak D match, TRBD2 (6 bases). V was pared by 7 bases and J by 2 bases, with 11 bases between. There are 14 residues in the CDR3. Germline CDR1 reads MNHNS; CDR2 reads SASEGT. CDR3: CASNLGGNTGELFF. The CDR3 DNA reads as TGTGCCAGCAACCTGGGGGGAAACACCGGGGAGCTGTTTTTT.

Note on this clone: Other nucleotide sequences from this sample produce the same CDR3. J is TRBJ1-1 and V is TRBV28, with a weak D call TRBD1 (5 bases). CDR1 and CDR2 from the germline V gene are MDHEN and SYDVKM. V lost 6 bases, J lost 5 bases, and 13 bases lay in between. The CDR3 has 13 residues. CDR3 in DNA: TGTGCCAGCAGCCTGGGGCGGAGAACTGAAGCTTTCTTT. It encodes CASSLGRRTEAFF.